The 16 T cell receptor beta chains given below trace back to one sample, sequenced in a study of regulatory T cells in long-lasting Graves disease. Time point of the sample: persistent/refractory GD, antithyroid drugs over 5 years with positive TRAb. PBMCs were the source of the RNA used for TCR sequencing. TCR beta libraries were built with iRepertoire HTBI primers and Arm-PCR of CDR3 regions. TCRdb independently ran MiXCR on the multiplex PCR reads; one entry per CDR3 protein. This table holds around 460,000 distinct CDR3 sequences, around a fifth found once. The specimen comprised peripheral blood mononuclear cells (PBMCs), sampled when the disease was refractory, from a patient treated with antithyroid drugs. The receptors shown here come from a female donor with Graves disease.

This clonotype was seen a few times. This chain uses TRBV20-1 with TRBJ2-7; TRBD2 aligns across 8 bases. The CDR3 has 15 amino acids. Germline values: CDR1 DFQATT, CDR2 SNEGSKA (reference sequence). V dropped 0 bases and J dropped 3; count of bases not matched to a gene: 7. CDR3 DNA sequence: TGCAGTGCTAGAGATTTAGCGGGAAACTTCTACGAGCAGTACTTC. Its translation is CSARDLAGNFYEQYF.

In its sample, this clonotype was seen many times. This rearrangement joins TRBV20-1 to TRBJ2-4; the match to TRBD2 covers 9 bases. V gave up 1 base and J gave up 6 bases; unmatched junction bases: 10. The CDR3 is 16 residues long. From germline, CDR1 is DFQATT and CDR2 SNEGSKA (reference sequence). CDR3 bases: TGCAGTGCTAGAGCGGAGCAGCGGGGGGCGGGAAACATTCAGTACTTC. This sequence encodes CSARAEQRGAGNIQYF.

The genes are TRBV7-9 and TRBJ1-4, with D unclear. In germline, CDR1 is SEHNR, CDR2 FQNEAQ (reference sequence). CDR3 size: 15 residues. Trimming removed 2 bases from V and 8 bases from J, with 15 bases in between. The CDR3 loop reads CASSLTGGGGEKLFF. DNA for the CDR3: TGTGCCAGCAGCTTAACCGGAGGTGGAGGGGAAAAACTGTTTTTT.

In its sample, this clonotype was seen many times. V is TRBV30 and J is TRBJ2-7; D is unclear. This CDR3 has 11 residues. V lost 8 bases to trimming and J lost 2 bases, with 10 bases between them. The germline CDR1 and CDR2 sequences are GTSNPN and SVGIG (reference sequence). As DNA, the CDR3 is TGTGCCGCCCGAGGCCCCTACGAGCAGTACTTC. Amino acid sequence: CAARGPYEQYF.

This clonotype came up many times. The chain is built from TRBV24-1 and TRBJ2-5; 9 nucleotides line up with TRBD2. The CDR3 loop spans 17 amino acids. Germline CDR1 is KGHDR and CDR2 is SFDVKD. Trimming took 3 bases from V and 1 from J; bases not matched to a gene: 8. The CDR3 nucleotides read TGTGCCACCAGTGATCACATAGCGGGAGACTTCCAAGAGACCCAGTACTTC. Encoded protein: CATSDHIAGDFQETQYF.

The CDR3 here is CATEKTIYF. The CDR3 DNA reads as TGTGCCACCGAAAAGACCATATATTTT. This chain links TRBV24-1 with TRBJ1-3; D unclear. The CDR3 extends over 9 amino acids. Deletions cut 9 bases from V and 10 bases from J, with 6 bases between. In germline, CDR1 is KGHDR, CDR2 SFDVKD.

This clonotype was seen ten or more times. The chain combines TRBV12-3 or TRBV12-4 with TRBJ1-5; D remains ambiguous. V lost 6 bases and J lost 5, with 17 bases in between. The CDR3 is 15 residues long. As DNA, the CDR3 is TGTGCCAGCAGCCCTGTAGGGAGTGGGGATCAGCCCCAGCATTTT. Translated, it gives CASSPVGSGDQPQHF.

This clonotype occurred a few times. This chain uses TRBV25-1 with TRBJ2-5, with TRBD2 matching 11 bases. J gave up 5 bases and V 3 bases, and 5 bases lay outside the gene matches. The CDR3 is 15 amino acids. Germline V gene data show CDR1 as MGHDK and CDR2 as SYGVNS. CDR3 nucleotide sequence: TGTGCCAGCAGTGAGCTAGCGGGGGGAGGTGAGACCCAGTACTTC. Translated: CASSELAGGGETQYF.

The CDR3 DNA follows: TGTGCCAGCTCATCGCGGGGAGGCAAGAGCTCCTACGAGCAGTACTTC. This encodes CASSSRGGKSSYEQYF. This sequence joins TRBV18 and TRBJ2-7; possibly TRBD2 for D (6 bases). The CDR3 runs to 16 residues. Germline loops: CDR1 KGHSH, CDR2 LQKENI. Trimming cost V 5 bases and J 0 bases, with 17 bases left between them.

The CDR3 region is CASSPSTGEGETQYF. Here the CDR3 DNA reads TGTGCCAGCTCACCTTCGACAGGCGAAGGGGAGACCCAGTACTTC. The V gene is TRBV18, the J gene TRBJ2-5; D is perhaps TRBD1 (6 bases). Germline V gives CDR1 KGHSH, CDR2 LQKENI. Trimming took 3 bases from V and 5 from J, leaving 16 bases between them. This CDR3 has 15 residues.

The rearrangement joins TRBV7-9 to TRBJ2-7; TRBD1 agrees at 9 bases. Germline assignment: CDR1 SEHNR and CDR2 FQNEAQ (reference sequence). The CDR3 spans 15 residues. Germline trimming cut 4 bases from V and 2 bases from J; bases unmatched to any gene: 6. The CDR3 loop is CASSSAGDRAYEQYF. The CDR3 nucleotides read TGTGCCAGCAGCTCCGCCGGGGACAGGGCCTACGAGCAGTACTTC.

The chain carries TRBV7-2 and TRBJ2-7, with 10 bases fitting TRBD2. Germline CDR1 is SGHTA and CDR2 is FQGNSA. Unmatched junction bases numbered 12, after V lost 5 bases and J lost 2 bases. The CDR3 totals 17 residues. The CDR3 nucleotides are TGTGCCAGCAGCCCGTCCTCTAGCGGGAGATCTGCCTACGAGCAGTACTTC. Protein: CASSPSSSGRSAYEQYF.

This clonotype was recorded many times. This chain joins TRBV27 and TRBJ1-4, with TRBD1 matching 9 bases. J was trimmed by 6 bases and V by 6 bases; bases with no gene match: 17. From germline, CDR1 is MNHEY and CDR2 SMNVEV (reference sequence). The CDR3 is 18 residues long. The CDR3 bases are TGTGCCAGCAGACTAAAAGTCCCGGGACAGGGAACGCATGAAAAACTGTTTTTT. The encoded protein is CASRLKVPGQGTHEKLFF.

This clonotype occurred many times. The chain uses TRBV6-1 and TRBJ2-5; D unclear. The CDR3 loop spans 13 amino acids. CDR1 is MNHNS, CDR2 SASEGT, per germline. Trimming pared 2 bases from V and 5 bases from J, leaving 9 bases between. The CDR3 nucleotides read TGTGCCAGCAGTGAAAGGGATTCCGAGACCCAGTACTTC. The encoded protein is CASSERDSETQYF.

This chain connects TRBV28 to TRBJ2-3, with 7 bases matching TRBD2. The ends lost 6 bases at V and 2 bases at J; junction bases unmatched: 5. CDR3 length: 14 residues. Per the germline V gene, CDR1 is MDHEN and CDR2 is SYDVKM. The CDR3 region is CASRKGLNTDTQYF. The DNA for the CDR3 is TGTGCCAGCAGGAAGGGACTAAACACAGATACGCAGTATTTT. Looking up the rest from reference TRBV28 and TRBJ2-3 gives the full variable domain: DVKVTQSSRYLVKRTGEKVFLECVQDMDHENMFWYRQDPGLGLRLIYFSYDVKMKEKGDIPEGYSVSREKKERFSLILESASTNQTSMYLCASRKGLNTDTQYFGPGTRLTVL.

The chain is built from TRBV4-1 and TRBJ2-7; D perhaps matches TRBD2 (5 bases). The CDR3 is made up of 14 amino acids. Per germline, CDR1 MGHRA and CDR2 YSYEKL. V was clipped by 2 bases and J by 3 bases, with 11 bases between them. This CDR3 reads CASSQSDGDYEQYF. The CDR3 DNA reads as TGCGCCAGCAGCCAATCGGACGGGGACTACGAGCAGTACTTC.